A selection of T cell receptor beta chains follows, all from one sample in a study of T cells in Graves' hyperthyroidism and ophthalmopathy. A single record per CDR3 protein comes from TCRdb applying MiXCR to the multiplex PCR reads. The sample has about 640,000 distinct CDR3 sequences; less than 45% are singletons. Sample: peripheral blood or thyroid tissue (not recorded which). The receptors come from an adult man with Graves' disease, either hyperthyroidism or ophthalmopathy (not recorded which). Each CDR3 is given with its conserved first and last residue. Fields, in order: V gene, CDR3 length, J gene, D gene, CDR3 protein. A D gene is named only where the DNA matches it firmly.

>TRBV2|17|TRBJ2-2|TRBD2
CASSGPNSGMNTGELFF
>TRBV11-3|16|TRBJ1-6|NA
CASSLEVSVGNSPLHF
>TRBV6-1|16|TRBJ1-5|TRBD1
CASRLRTGESNQPQHF
>TRBV7-9|15|TRBJ2-7|TRBD1
CASSPGQGTPYEQYF
>TRBV6-1|14|TRBJ1-1|NA
CASSAQDWDTEAFF
>TRBV12-3/TRBV12-4|13|TRBJ2-5|NA
CASGFSGGKTQYF
>TRBV14|13|TRBJ1-2|NA
CASSQRWGYGYTF
>TRBV20-1|14|TRBJ2-5|TRBD2
CSARVSGSQKTQYF
>TRBV20-1|14|TRBJ2-7|TRBD1
CSAREGQGYYEQYF
>TRBV7-9|16|TRBJ1-5|TRBD1
CASSRVGTGVNQPQHF
>TRBV7-9|14|TRBJ1-2|NA
CASSFKELAAGYTF
>TRBV25-1|11|TRBJ1-5|NA
CASDGAGPQHF
>TRBV7-3|16|TRBJ1-2|TRBD1
CASSLGQGPRFYGYTF
>TRBV2|15|TRBJ1-1|NA
CASSLSAELNTEAFF
>TRBV12-3/TRBV12-4|13|TRBJ1-5|NA
CASSTDGQRPQHF
>TRBV20-1|12|TRBJ2-5|TRBD1
CSARGQQETQYF
>TRBV10-2|13|TRBJ1-5|TRBD1
CASSWTGEQPQHF
>TRBV19|15|TRBJ2-2|TRBD1
CASNRQGANTGELFF
>TRBV2|15|TRBJ1-1|NA
CASSLGSQTNTEAFF
>TRBV7-6|15|TRBJ1-3|NA
CASSLGPGSGNTIYF
>TRBV20-1|17|TRBJ1-6|TRBD1
CSAHDRVLPQFNSPLHF
>TRBV7-2|13|TRBJ2-2|NA
CASSLITAGELFF
>TRBV6-1|14|TRBJ2-1|TRBD2
CASSGLTSGNEQFF
>TRBV2|16|TRBJ2-6|TRBD1
CASSLGQGGGANVLTF
>TRBV4-1|16|TRBJ2-7|TRBD2
CASSQDLAGYSYEQYF
>TRBV7-6|18|TRBJ2-2|NA
CASSLTPTGGLNTGELFF
>TRBV25-1|14|TRBJ2-5|TRBD1
CASSDQGARETQYF
>TRBV29-1|11|TRBJ1-3|NA
CSGSQGDTIYF
>TRBV5-5|15|TRBJ1-5|NA
CASGKLGGEGQPQHF
>TRBV10-3|12|TRBJ1-1|NA
CAISPSYTEAFF
>TRBV2|15|TRBJ2-5|NA
CASSGTGTVKGSQYF
>TRBV19|15|TRBJ2-2|TRBD1
CASTSGGAGTGELFF
>TRBV25-1|13|TRBJ1-1|NA
CASGLGEPTEAFF
>TRBV6-2/TRBV6-3|11|TRBJ1-2|NA
CASTGGDGYTF
>TRBV29-1|13|TRBJ2-7|NA
CSVDLSGTGELYF
>TRBV12-3/TRBV12-4|16|TRBJ1-1|TRBD1
CASSFRRDSRNTEAFF
>TRBV7-8|17|TRBJ1-6|TRBD1
CASSQRQGSSYNSPLHF
>TRBV5-1|14|TRBJ1-1|NA
CASSIVAGGAEAFF
>TRBV10-2|14|TRBJ2-2|NA
CASSQDGYTGELFF
>TRBV6-1|13|TRBJ1-5|TRBD1
CASAGDRAQPQHF
>TRBV7-9|17|TRBJ2-5|TRBD2
CASSSMTSGASQGAQYF
>TRBV11-1|15|TRBJ1-6|NA
CASSSGGVYNSPLHF
>TRBV2|14|TRBJ1-5|NA
CASNGGTGNQPQHF
>TRBV20-1|14|TRBJ2-5|TRBD2
CSASLAGGIKTQYF
>TRBV2|14|TRBJ2-7|TRBD1
CASSESNRGGEQYF
>TRBV20-1|15|TRBJ2-7|NA
CSARDEEQVRYEQYF
>TRBV24-1|14|TRBJ2-7|NA
CAISDWAGRGEQYF
>TRBV25-1|16|TRBJ2-5|NA
CASSDESRDLGETQYF
>TRBV7-8|17|TRBJ1-4|NA
CASRLRPGFTTNEKLFF
>TRBV7-2|15|TRBJ1-5|NA
CASSQAGLPNQPQHF
>TRBV29-1|12|TRBJ2-5|NA
CSLAGQQETQYF